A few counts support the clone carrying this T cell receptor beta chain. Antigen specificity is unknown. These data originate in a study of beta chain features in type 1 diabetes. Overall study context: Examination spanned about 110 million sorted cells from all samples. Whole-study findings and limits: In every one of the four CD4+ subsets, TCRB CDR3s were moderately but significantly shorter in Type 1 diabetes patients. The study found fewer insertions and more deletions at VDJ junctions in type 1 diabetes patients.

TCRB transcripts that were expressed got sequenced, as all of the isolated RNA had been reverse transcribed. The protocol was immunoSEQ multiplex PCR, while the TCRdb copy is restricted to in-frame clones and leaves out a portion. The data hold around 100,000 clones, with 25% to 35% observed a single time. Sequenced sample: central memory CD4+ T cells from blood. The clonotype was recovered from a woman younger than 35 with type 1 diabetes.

The CDR3 region is CASSRTSGRSSYNEQFF. The CDR3 nucleotides read TGTGCCAGTAGTCGGACTAGCGGGAGGAGCTCCTACAATGAGCAGTTCTTC. J is TRBJ2-1 and V is TRBV19; 14 bases fit TRBD2. After removal of 5 bases from V and 0 bases from J, the junction contained 3 bases not matched to a gene. In germline, CDR1 is LNHDA, CDR2 SQIVND (reference sequence). CDR3 size: 17 residues.